This TCR beta chain was captured in a study of OX40 agonist ivuxolimab in advanced cancers. General notes on the study: The costimulatory receptor OX40 (CD134) was targeted by ivuxolimab, a fully human IgG2 agonistic monoclonal antibody. Intravenous ivuxolimab was administered to patients every 2 weeks at six dose levels: 0.01, 0.1, 0.3, 1.5, 3 and 10 mg/kg. Of the roughly 50 dose-escalation patients, hepatocellular carcinoma was present in around 19, melanoma in approximately 15, renal cell carcinoma in 9 and head and neck cancer in 9. In the dose-escalation cohort, 82.7% of patients were male, and the mean age was 60 years with a range of roughly 20 to 85. Patients were allowed to have had prior anti-PD-1, anti-PD-L1 or anti-CTLA-4 therapy, and 40% to 45% of the dose-escalation patients had been treated with checkpoint inhibitors. Three dose-escalation patients achieved partial responses, one with hepatocellular carcinoma and two with cutaneous melanoma. Peripheral TCRbeta sequencing aimed to test whether ivuxolimab altered TCR sequence diversity and caused clonal T-cell expansion. The monotherapy dose-escalation portion (N = 52 patients) of the phase I ivuxolimab trial is reported in the paper. The full study reports these points: Low levels of normalized T-cell clonal expansion were also seen in some nonresponding patients. On average, CD8+ T cells showed more expanded clones than CD4+ T cells after ivuxolimab. At doses of 0.1 to 3.0 mg/kg, clonal expansion of both CD4+ and CD8+ blood T cells was observed from baseline to week 6. Partial responders in the 0.1-3.0 mg/kg groups had among the lowest normalized peripheral clonal expansion, especially among CD8+ T cells. Which antigens the clonally expanded peripheral T cells were specific for was not determined.

To sequence the TCRbeta CDR3 region, genomic DNA was isolated from the sorted cells. The immunoSEQ Assay was used to sequence the TCRbeta CDR3 regions. TCRdb stores this immuneACCESS table with in-frame sequences only. Part of the clones is absent; in the studies checked, under half of the shortfall reflects unresolved V genes, and no reason is known for the rest. This sample has some 100,000 clones in its table, and just over 90% of those were observed once. In total, the top ten clones hold 0.31% of the sample. The germline V gene (reference sequence) specifies SEHNR as CDR1 and FQNEAQ as CDR2. V is pared back by 1 base and J by 4 bases, with 9 bases lying between the germline termini. CDR3 length: 14 amino acids, cysteine to phenylalanine. Solely the CDR3 DNA is kept, with 42 bases framed from the first base. Concerning this clone itself: Its specific antigen is unknown. The sample holds no much larger clone one base away, and base qualities are not on file.

The trial excluded patients who had a history of autoimmune disease or were on systemic immunosuppression. Peripheral blood for TCR sequencing was collected from all dose cohorts at baseline, on cycle 4 day 1, and on cycle 7 day 1. Samples came from an open-label, multicenter, first-in-human phase I dose-escalation trial of ivuxolimab. Adults with locally advanced or metastatic head and neck squamous cell, hepatocellular, melanoma or renal cell carcinoma were enrolled in the trial. Before TCR sequencing, CD4+ T cells and CD8+ T cells from peripheral blood were sorted into separate populations. The starting material was CD4+ or CD8+ T cells sorted from blood, obtained in a trial of the OX40 agonist ivuxolimab. In this chain, TRBV7-9 is recombined with TRBJ2-3; no D gene call is confident. The clonotype comes from an adult with an advanced solid tumor such as melanoma, head and neck, liver or kidney cancer. The CDR3 corresponds to CASSLGRSPDTQYF. The sequenced DNA is TGTGCCAGCAGCTTAGGGCGTAGCCCAGATACGCAGTATTTT.